The source of this T cell receptor beta chain is a study of human T cells and chemical hapten exposure. For the study at large: 2% DPC applied to an approximately 2 cm by approximately 2 cm arm area sensitized donors.

In this sample, this clonotype turned up a few times. Antigen unknown. Individual cDNA molecules each carried unique molecular identifiers attached by the library. TCRdb fed the RACE reads into MiXCR, producing one record per CDR3 protein. The data show roughly 200,000 distinct CDR3 sequences, approximately 20% seen once. With V trimmed by 5 bases and J by 7 bases, 6 bases remained unmatched. Germline V gene sequence: CDR1 KGHDR, CDR2 SFDVKD. This CDR3 region has 16 residues. The time point here: patch test 1, 2 weeks after DPC sensitization. Treatment: therapeutic diphenylcyclopropenone sensitization with weekly scalp DPC. General study findings and limits: No alteration of TCRs above 1 in 1000 frequency was seen with DPC sensitization.

The chain links TRBV24-1 to TRBJ2-1; 14 bases line up with TRBD2. The sequence was collected from a woman in her 50s with alopecia areata. Some clones in this sample may be carry-over from other donors' samples. This specimen consisted of whole blood, obtained in connection with sensitization to the hapten diphenylcyclopropenone (DPC). CDR3: CATSGPGTSGSNEQFF. CDR3 bases: TGTGCCACCAGTGGACCTGGGACTAGCGGGAGTAATGAGCAGTTCTTC.